This T cell receptor beta chain was observed in a study of T cells after posttransplantation cyclophosphamide. Study outcomes and limitations: Tissue-infiltrating T cells from skin or gut overlapped little with blood T cells. Donor-recipient repertoire similarity was low at 1-2 months, rising over year one.

Treatment was busulfan-fludarabine conditioning, a marrow graft, and cyclophosphamide on days +3 and +4. Measured with immunoSEQ multiplex PCR; TCRdb has only the in-frame clones, and not every one. The sample has around 2,600 clones, roughly 70% seen once. Germline trimming cut 2 bases from V and 0 bases from J; bases unmatched to any gene: 6. Germline loops: CDR1 SGHAT, CDR2 FQNNGV. The CDR3 is 17 amino acids. This clone was picked up a small number of times. Its antigen is not known. This TCR came from a female patient between 50 and 59 years old who received an allogeneic stem cell transplant from a related donor, was CMV-positive, and had no GVHD. Some T cells could come from the graft donor. The chain is built from TRBV11-2 and TRBJ2-2; TRBD2 matches 7 bases. Specimen: PBMCs, collected 30 days after allogeneic stem cell transplant with posttransplant cyclophosphamide. CDR3 in amino acids: CASSLTGGGANTGELFF. In DNA, the CDR3 is TGTGCCAGCAGCTTAACCGGCGGGGGTGCGAACACCGGGGAGCTGTTTTTT.